The source of this T cell receptor (beta chain) is a study of CD8+ T cells in alopecia areata. On the study more broadly: Treatment comprised oral tofacitinib, 5 to 10 mg twice daily, in treated patients. Whole-study results and caveats: Persistence of many expanded lesional clones was seen in scalp and blood during tofacitinib. Scalp clonality, together with expanded CD8+ clones among the top 100, fell significantly with tofacitinib.

About this clone itself: Its antigen is not known.

Germline V gene lookup returns CDR1 SNHLY and CDR2 FYNNEI. V shed 6 bases and J shed 1 base, with 13 bases lying between them. The CDR3 contains 15 residues. Treatment described: oral pan-JAK inhibitor, 5-10 mg twice daily. The investigators collected lesional scalp punch biopsies and peripheral blood from alopecia areata patients. Extracted from the samples, RNA was reverse transcribed into cDNA to serve as the sequencing template. Generated by immunoSEQ multiplex PCR, the TCRdb table keeps only in-frame clones and is missing some. The sample lists about 190,000 clones; more than 50% were seen once. Sequenced material: CD4+ T cells sorted from blood, taken at week 24, from a patient treated with tofacitinib. The chain couples TRBV2 to TRBJ1-5; D is possibly TRBD1 (5 bases). This receptor was identified in a human donor with alopecia areata. The CDR3 bases are TGTGCCAGCAGCCCCTATGGGGGAAGCAATCAGCCCCAGCATTTT. It encodes CASSPYGGSNQPQHF.